This TCR beta chain was identified in a study of molecular identifiers for immune sequencing clone quantification. Findings and caveats of the study: Among effectors, clones above 20 RNA copies held over 99% of molecules; among naive cells, under 1%. Underestimated sizes of highly expanded clones could result from identical TCR molecules that share a barcode.

Naive CD8 T cell sorting was performed on the CD8+CD4-CCR7+CD45RA+ phenotype. V was pared by 6 bases and J by 7 bases, with 13 bases between. Germline CDR1 is SNHLY and CDR2 is FYNNEI. The CDR3 covers 13 residues. There are many counts of this clonotype. What it recognizes is unknown. Bulk TCR libraries used previously described methods and listed TCR primers. TCRdb analysed the PCR reads with MiXCR anew, one entry per CDR3 protein. In the table there are 350,000 or so distinct CDR3 sequences, about a fifth of which are singletons. The rearrangement links TRBV2 to TRBJ1-5, with D possibly TRBD1 on 5 matching bases. The TCR was taken from a human donor in good health. Some libraries in this study had Jurkat cell RNA spiked in. The sample taken for sequencing was naive CD8+ T cells from blood, with Jurkat cell RNA spiked in. Subset defined: FACS-sorted CD8+CD4-CCR7+CD45RA+ naive T cells. DNA of the CDR3: TGTGCCAGCAGCGTAACAGGTGGGCAGCCCCAGCATTTT. Amino acid sequence: CASSVTGGQPQHF.